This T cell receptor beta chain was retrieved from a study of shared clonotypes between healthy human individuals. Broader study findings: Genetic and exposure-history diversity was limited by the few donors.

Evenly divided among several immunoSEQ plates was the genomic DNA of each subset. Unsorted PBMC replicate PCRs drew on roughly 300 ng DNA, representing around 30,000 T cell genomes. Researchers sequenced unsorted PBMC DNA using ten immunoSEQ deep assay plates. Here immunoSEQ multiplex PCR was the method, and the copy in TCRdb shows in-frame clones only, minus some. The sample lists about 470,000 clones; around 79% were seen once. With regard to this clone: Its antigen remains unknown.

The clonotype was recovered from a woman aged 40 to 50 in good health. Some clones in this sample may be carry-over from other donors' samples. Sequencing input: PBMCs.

The CDR3 region is CASSPQGAVGNQPQHF. CDR3 sequence (DNA): TGTGCCAGTAGTCCACAGGGGGCAGTTGGCAATCAGCCCCAGCATTTT. This chain joins TRBV19 and TRBJ1-5, with 9 bases aligning to TRBD1. Germline trimming cut 5 bases from V and 2 bases from J; bases unmatched to any gene: 7. The CDR3 is 16 residues long. CDR1 and CDR2 (germline): LNHDA, SQIVND (reference sequence).